The clone carrying this T cell receptor beta chain was seen at least ten times. As yet, its antigen is unknown. Through a sample-barcoded 5' primer and a J-beta primer mix, a second PCR was run for about 6 to 12 cycles. Each CDR3 protein is one row after TCRdb ran MiXCR on the 5' RACE reads. Counted here are 540,000 or so distinct CDR3 sequences, approximately 25% occurring once; the ten biggest clones make up just over 8.5%. The data derive from a study of blood T cells in healthy people across ages. In germline, CDR1 is MNHEY, CDR2 SVGEGT. The length of the CDR3 is 15 residues. V lost 2 bases to trimming and J lost 1 base, with 6 bases between them. Overall study findings and caveats: Long-lived donors exceeded aged donors in naive CD4+ cells and diversity.

The same sample was also used in a study of T cells of mothers and their children. Turning to that study: Donation involved three healthy Caucasian mothers and the six children that they had. The authors found no persistent microchimeric T cell clones.

Source material: blood. The chain couples TRBV6-2 or TRBV6-3 to TRBJ2-6, with D uncertain. The clonotype was recovered from a boy younger than 18 in good health. CDR3 DNA sequence: TGTGCCAGCAGTTACGACGGTTCTGGGGCCAACGTCCTGACTTTC. Translating gives CASSYDGSGANVLTF.